This T cell receptor (beta chain) was identified during a study of CD8+ T cells in alopecia areata. On the study more broadly: Patients remained on tofacitinib for 6 to 18 months and then went 6 months without it. Severity of treated patients was scored by affected scalp percentage.

Treatment of the sample: oral pan-JAK inhibitor, 5-10 mg twice daily. Lesional scalp tissue (obtained by punch biopsy) and peripheral blood were collected from alopecia areata patients. The V end was cut by 6 bases, the J end by 7 bases, with 13 bases between. Germline values: CDR1 SGHRS, CDR2 YFSETQ. This CDR3 is built from 12 residues. TCR sequencing used cDNA made by reverse transcription of extracted RNA. Data came from immunoSEQ multiplex PCR; TCRdb stores just in-frame clones and leaves some out. The profile shows about 220,000 clones, roughly 56% of them singletons. This receptor was identified in a human donor with alopecia areata. The genes are TRBV5-1 and TRBJ1-1; D is undetermined. The source material was CD4+ T cells sorted from blood, sampled at week 4, from a patient treated with tofacitinib. The DNA for the CDR3 is TGCGCCAGCAAACCTACAGAGAATGAAGCTTTCTTT. As protein: CASKPTENEAFF.